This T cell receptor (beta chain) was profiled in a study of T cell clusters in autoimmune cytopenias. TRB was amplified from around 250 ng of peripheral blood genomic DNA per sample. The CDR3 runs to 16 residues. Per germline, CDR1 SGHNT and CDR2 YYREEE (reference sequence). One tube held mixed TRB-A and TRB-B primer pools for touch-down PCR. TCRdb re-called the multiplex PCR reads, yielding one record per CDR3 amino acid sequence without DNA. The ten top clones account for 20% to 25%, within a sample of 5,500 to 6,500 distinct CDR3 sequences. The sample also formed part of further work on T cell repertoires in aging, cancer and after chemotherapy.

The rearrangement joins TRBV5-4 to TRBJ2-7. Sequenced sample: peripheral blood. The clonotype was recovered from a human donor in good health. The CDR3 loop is CASSLRLMGSSYEQYF.